This T cell receptor beta chain was sequenced in a study of shared clonotypes between healthy human individuals. Here immunoSEQ multiplex PCR was the method, and the copy in TCRdb shows in-frame clones only, minus some. This sample has roughly 650,000 clones, with approximately 97% found just once. The CDR3 sequence is 11 residues long. Trimming took off 1 base at V and 7 bases at J, with 3 bases between the two ends. Per the germline V gene, CDR1 is SGDLS and CDR2 is YYNGEE. The TCR was taken from a woman aged 25 to 39 in good health. The chain couples TRBV9 to TRBJ2-1; D gene ambiguous. The sequencing input was naive CD4+ T cells sorted from blood. The subset: CD45RA+ positively selected. Here the CDR3 DNA reads TGTGCCAGCAGCGTAACTAATGAGCAGTTCTTC. Translating gives CASSVTNEQFF.